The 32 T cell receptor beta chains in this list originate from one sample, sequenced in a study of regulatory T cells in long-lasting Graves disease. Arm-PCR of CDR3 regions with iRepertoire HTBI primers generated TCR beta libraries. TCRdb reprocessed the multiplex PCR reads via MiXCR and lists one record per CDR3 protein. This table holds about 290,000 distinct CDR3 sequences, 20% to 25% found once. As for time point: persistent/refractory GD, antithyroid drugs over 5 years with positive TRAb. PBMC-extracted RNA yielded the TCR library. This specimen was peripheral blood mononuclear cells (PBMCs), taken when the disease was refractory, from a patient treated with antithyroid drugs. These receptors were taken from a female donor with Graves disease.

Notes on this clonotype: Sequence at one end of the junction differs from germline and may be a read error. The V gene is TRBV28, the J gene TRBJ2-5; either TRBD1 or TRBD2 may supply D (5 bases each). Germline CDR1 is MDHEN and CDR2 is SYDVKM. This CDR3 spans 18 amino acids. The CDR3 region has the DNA TGTGCCAGCAGTTTGGATTATATGGGAGTGGGACCCCAAGGGACCCAGTACTTC. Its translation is CASSLDYMGVGPQGTQYF.

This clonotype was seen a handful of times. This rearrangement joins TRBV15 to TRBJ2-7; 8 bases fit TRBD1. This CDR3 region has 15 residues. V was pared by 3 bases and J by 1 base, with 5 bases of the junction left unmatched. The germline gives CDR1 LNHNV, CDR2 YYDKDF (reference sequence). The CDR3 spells CATSSDRGFSYEQYF. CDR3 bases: TGTGCCACCAGCAGCGACAGGGGATTTTCCTACGAGCAGTACTTC.

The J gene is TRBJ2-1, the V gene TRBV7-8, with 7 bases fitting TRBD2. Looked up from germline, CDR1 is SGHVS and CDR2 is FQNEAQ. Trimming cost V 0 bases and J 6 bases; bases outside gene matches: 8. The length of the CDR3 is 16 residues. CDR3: CASSLALAGHFNEQFF. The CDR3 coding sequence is TGTGCCAGCAGCTTAGCATTAGCGGGCCACTTCAATGAGCAGTTCTTC.

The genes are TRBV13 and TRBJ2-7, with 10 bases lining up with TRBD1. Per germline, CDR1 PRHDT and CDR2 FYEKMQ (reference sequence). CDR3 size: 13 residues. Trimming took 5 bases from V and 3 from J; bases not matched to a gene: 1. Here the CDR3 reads CASSGQGGYEQYF. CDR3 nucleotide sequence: TGTGCCAGCAGCGGACAGGGGGGCTACGAGCAGTACTTC.

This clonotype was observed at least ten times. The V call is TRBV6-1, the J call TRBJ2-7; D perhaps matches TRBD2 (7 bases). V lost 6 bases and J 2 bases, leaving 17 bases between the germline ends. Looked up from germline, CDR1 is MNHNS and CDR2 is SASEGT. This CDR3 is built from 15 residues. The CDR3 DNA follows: TGTGCCAGCAGGCGAACAGGGCGGGGGACCTACGAGCAGTACTTC. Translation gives CASRRTGRGTYEQYF.

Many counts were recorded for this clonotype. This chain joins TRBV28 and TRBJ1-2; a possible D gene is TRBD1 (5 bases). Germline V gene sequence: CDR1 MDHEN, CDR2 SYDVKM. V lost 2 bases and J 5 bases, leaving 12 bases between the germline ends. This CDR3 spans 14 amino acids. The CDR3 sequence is CASSLQGYRYGYTF. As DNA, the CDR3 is TGTGCCAGCAGTTTACAGGGATATAGGTATGGCTACACCTTC.

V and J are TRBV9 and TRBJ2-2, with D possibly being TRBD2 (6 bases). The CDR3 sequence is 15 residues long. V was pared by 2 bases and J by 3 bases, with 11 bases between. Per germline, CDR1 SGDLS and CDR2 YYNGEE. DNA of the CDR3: TGTGCCAGCAGCGTCGGCAGACTAGACACCGGGGAGCTGTTTTTT. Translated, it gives CASSVGRLDTGELFF.

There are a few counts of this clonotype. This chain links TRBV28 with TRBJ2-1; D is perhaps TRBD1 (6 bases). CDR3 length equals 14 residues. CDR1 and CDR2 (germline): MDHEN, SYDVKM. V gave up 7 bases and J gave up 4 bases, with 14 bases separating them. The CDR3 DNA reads TGTGCCAGCACGACCAGGGGAGAGTACAATGAGCAGTTCTTC. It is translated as CASTTRGEYNEQFF.

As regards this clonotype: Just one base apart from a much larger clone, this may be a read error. The CDR3 sequence: CASGPDRNTEAFF. The CDR3 region has the DNA TGTGCCAGCGGCCCAGACAGGAACACTGAAGCTTTCTTT. V is TRBV7-3 and J is TRBJ1-1, with D tentatively TRBD1 (5 bases). The germline CDR1 and CDR2 sequences are SGHTA and FQGTGA. The CDR3 consists of 13 residues. Trimming stripped 8 bases from V and 1 base from J, with 11 bases between.

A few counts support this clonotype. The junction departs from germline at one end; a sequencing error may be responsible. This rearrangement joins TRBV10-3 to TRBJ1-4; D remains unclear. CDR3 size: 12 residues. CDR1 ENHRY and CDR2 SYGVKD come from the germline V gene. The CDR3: CAINGDNGKLFF. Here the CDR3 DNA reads TGTGCCATCAACGGGGATAATGGAAAACTGTTTTTT.

Here the CDR3 reads CASSYSSGQNIQYF. Here the CDR3 DNA reads TGTGCCAGCAGTTACTCATCGGGACAGAACATTCAGTACTTC. The V and J genes are TRBV6-5 and TRBJ2-4; the match to TRBD1 covers 7 bases. Germline lookup yields CDR1 MNHEY and CDR2 SVGAGI. The CDR3 runs to 14 residues. The V and J ends lost 0 bases and 7 bases, in that order; junction bases with no gene match: 3.

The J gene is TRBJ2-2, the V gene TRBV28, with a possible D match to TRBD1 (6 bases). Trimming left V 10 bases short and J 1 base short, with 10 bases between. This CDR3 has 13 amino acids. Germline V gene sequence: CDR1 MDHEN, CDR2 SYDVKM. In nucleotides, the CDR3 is TGTGCCACTCAGGGGCAGAACACCGGGGAGCTGTTTTTT. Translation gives CATQGQNTGELFF.

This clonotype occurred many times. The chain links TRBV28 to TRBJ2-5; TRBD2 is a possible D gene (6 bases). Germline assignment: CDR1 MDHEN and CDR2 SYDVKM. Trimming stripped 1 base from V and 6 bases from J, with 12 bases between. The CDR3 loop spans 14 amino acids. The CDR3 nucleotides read TGTGCCAGCAGTTTATTACTAGCCGGGAAGACCCAGTACTTC. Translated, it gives CASSLLLAGKTQYF.

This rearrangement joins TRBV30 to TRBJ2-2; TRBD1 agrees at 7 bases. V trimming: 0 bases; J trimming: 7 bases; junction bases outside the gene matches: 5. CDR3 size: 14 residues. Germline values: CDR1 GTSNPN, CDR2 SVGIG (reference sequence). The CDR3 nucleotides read TGTGCCTGGAGTGTTTTACAGGGGATCGGGGAGCTGTTTTTT. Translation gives CAWSVLQGIGELFF.

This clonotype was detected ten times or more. CDR3 sequence reads: CASSLERQGFEQYF. CDR3 nucleotides: TGTGCCAGCAGCTTAGAAAGGCAAGGATTTGAGCAGTACTTC. The genes are TRBV11-2 and TRBJ2-7; D gene unclear. Trimming left V 0 bases short and J 7 bases short, with 13 bases between. Per the germline V gene, CDR1 is SGHAT and CDR2 is FQNNGV. This CDR3 is 14 amino acids long.

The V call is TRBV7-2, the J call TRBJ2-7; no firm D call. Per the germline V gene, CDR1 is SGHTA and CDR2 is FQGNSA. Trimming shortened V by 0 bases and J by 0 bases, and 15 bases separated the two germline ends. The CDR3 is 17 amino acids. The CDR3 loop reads CASSLAALGRSSYEQYF. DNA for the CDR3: TGTGCCAGCAGCTTAGCAGCCCTCGGCCGAAGCTCCTACGAGCAGTACTTC.

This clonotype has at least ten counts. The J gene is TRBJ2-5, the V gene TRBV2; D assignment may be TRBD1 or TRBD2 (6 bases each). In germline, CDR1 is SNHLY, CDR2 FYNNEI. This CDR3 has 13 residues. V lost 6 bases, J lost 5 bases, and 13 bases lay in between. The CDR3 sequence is CASSRGRGETQYF. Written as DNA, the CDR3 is TGTGCCAGCAGCCGGGGGCGCGGGGAGACCCAGTACTTC.

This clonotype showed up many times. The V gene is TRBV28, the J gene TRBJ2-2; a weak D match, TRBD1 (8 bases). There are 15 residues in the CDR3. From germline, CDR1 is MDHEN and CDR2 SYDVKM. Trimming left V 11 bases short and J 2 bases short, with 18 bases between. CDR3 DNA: TGTGCCGCGGGGGCCGGGACAGGAAACACCGGGGAGCTGTTTTTT. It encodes CAAGAGTGNTGELFF.

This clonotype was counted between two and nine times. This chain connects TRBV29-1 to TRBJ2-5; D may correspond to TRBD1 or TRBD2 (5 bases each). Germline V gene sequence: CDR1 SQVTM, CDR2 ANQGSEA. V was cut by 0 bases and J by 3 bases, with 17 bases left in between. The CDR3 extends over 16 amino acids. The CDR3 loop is CSVEDPGGLGEETQYF. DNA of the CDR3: TGCAGCGTTGAAGATCCCGGCGGGTTGGGGGAAGAGACCCAGTACTTC.

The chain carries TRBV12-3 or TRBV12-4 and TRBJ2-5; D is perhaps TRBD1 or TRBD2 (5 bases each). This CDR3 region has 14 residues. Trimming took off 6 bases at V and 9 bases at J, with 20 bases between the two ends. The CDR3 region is CASSSGTAAWAQYF. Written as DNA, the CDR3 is TGTGCCAGCAGCTCCGGGACCGCCGCATGGGCCCAGTACTTC.

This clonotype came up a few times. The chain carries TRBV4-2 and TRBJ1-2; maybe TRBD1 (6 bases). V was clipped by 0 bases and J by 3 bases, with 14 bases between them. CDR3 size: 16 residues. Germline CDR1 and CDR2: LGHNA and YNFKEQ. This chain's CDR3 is CASSQEGEGTYYGYTF. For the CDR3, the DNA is TGTGCCAGCAGCCAAGAGGGTGAAGGGACATACTATGGCTACACCTTC.

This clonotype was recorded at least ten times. CDR3 nucleotides: TGTGCCAGCAGTTTATTCCCGGGACTAGCGGGATCAACCGGGGAGCTGTTTTTT. Translated, it gives CASSLFPGLAGSTGELFF. This chain joins TRBV28 and TRBJ2-2; 13 positions agree with TRBD2. This CDR3 region has 18 residues. Trimming took 1 base from V and 5 from J; bases not matched to a gene: 7. CDR1 MDHEN and CDR2 SYDVKM come from the germline V gene.

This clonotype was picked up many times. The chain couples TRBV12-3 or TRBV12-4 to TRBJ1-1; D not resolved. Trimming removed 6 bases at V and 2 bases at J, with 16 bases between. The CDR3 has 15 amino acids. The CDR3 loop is CASRPDRLGNTEAFF. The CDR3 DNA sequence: TGTGCCAGCAGGCCCGATCGTTTGGGAAACACTGAAGCTTTCTTT.

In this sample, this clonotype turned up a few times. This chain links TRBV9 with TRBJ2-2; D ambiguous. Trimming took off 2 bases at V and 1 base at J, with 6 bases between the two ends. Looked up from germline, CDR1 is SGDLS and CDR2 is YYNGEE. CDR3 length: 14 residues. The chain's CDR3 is CASSVIGNTGELFF. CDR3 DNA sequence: TGTGCCAGCAGCGTCATAGGGAACACCGGGGAGCTGTTTTTT.

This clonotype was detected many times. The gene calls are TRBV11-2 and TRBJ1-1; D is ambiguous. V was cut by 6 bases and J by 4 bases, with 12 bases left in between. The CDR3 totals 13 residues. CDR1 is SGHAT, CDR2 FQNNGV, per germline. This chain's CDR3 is CASSSGRGTEAFF. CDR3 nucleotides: TGTGCCAGCAGTTCCGGTCGTGGCACTGAAGCTTTCTTT. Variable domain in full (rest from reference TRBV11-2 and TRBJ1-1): EAGVAQSPRYKIIEKRQSVAFWCNPISGHATLYWYQQILGQGPKLLIQFQNNGVVDDSQLPKDRFSAERLKGVDSTLKIQPAKLEDSAVYLCASSSGRGTEAFFGQGTRLTVV.

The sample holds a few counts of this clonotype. The CDR3 coding sequence is TGTGCCAGCAGTGGACGGTGGATGTCGTCCGGGACAGGGTTTGGTGAGCAGTTCTTC. It codes for CASSGRWMSSGTGFGEQFF. V usage is TRBV2 and J usage is TRBJ2-1; 9 bases are shared with TRBD1. CDR1 and CDR2 from the germline V gene are SNHLY and FYNNEI. CDR3 size: 19 residues. V was pared by 4 bases and J by 9 bases, with 22 bases of the junction left unmatched. Drawing the rest from reference TRBV2 and TRBJ2-1, the complete variable domain is EPEVTQTPSHQVTQMGQEVILRCVPISNHLYFYWYRQILGQKVEFLVSFYNNEISEKSEIFDDQFSVERPDGSNFTLKIRSTKLEDSAMYFCASSGRWMSSGTGFGEQFFGPGTRLTVL.

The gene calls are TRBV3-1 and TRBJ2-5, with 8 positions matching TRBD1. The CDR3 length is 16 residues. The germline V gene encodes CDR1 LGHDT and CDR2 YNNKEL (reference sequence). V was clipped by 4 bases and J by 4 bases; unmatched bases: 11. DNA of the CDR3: TGTGCCAGCAGCCCCAGGGTGCGCAGGGGGCCAGAGACCCAGTACTTC. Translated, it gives CASSPRVRRGPETQYF.

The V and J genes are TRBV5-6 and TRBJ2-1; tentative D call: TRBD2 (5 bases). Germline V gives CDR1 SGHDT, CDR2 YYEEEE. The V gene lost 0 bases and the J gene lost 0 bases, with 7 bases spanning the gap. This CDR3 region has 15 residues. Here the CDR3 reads CASSLGRASYNEQFF. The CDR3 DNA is TGTGCCAGCAGCTTGGGGCGGGCCTCCTACAATGAGCAGTTCTTC.

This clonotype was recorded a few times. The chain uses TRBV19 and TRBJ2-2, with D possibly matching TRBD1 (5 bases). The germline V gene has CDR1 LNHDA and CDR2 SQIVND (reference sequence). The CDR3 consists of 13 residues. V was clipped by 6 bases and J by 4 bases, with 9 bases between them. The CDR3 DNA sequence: TGTGCCAGTAGGGACAAAATCACCGGGGAGCTGTTTTTT. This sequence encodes CASRDKITGELFF.

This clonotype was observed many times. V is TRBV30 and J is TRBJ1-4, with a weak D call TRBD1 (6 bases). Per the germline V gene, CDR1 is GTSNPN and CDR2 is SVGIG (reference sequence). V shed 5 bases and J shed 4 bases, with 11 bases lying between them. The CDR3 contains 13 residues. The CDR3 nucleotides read TGTGCCTGGGCTACAGGGAATAATGAAAAACTGTTTTTT. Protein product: CAWATGNNEKLFF.

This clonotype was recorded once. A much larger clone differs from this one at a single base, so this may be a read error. CDR3: CASRIQGAGANVPTF. CDR3 sequence (DNA): TGTGCCAGCAGGATACAGGGGGCTGGGGCCAACGTCCCGACTTTC. V usage is TRBV6-2 or TRBV6-3 and J usage is TRBJ2-6; 9 positions match TRBD1. CDR1 is MNHEY and CDR2 is SVGEGT in the germline V gene. The CDR3 runs 15 residues.

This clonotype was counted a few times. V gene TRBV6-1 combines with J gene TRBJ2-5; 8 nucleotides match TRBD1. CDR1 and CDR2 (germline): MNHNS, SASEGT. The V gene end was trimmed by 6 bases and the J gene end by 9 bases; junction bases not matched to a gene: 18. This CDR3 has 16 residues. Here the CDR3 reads CASSHTGQVPPRPQYF. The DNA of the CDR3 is TGTGCCAGCAGCCACACGGGACAGGTCCCTCCAAGGCCCCAGTACTTC.